This TCR beta chain was profiled in a study of shared clonotypes between healthy human individuals. Using immunoSEQ multiplex PCR, the repertoire was profiled, and TCRdb retains in-frame clones only, with some absent. The sample lists about 320,000 clones; 80% to 90% were seen once. Details on this clone: The antigen remains unidentified.

Caucasian adults living in Nashville, Tennessee, provided all samples. Together with CD45RO+ cells, CCR7-negative CD45RA+ TemRA cells were included in CD8 memory. The CDR3 extends over 13 amino acids. V gave up 1 base and J gave up 7 bases, with 8 bases separating them. From germline, CDR1 is MGHRA and CDR2 YSYEKL. Study-wide results and caveats: Larger estimated richness was generally seen in naive subsets than in memory subsets.

Material: memory CD8+ T cells sorted from blood. The subset here: CD45RO+ cells pooled with CCR7-negative TemRA cells. The chain is built from TRBV4-1 and TRBJ2-1, with D uncertain. The receptor comes from a man aged 18 to 35 in good health. CDR3 in amino acids: CASSQVGGNEQFF. CDR3 nucleotides: TGCGCCAGCAGCCAAGTGGGCGGAAATGAGCAGTTCTTC.